The 30 T cell receptor beta chains reported below all come from one sample, sequenced in a study of OX40 agonist ivuxolimab in advanced cancers. TCRdb's table, derived via immunoSEQ multiplex PCR, lists solely in-frame clones and lacks some. The sample includes fewer than 90,000 clones, around 86% of them seen just once. Specimen: CD4+ or CD8+ T cells sorted from blood, collected in a trial of the OX40 agonist ivuxolimab. All receptors derive from an adult with an advanced solid tumor such as melanoma, head and neck, liver or kidney cancer.

The chain links TRBV5-1 to TRBJ1-6; 10 bases match TRBD1. CDR3 length: 15 residues. The V gene end was trimmed by 0 bases and the J gene end by 10 bases; junction bases not matched to a gene: 4. Germline-derived CDR1 and CDR2 are SGHRS and YFSETQ. The CDR3 sequence is CASSLADRGYSPLHF. CDR3 nucleotides: TGCGCCAGCAGCTTGGCGGACAGGGGGTACTCACCCCTCCACTTT.

The J gene is TRBJ2-1, the V gene TRBV9; TRBD2 might be the D (5 bases). The length of the CDR3 is 13 residues. Germline CDR1 and CDR2: SGDLS and YYNGEE. Trimming shortened V by 0 bases and J by 9 bases, and 10 bases separated the two germline ends. The CDR3 region has the DNA TGTGCCAGCAGCGTAGTACTAGTTGGTGAGCAGTTCTTC. It codes for CASSVVLVGEQFF.

The rearrangement links TRBV6-6 to TRBJ1-1; D unresolved. Germline V lookup: CDR1 MNHNY, CDR2 SVGAGI (reference sequence). Deletions cut 2 bases from V and 4 bases from J, with 11 bases between. The length of the CDR3 is 14 residues. CDR3 sequence: CASSYEGKGTEAFF. The DNA of the CDR3 is TGTGCCAGCAGTTACGAAGGGAAGGGCACTGAAGCTTTCTTT.

This clone was observed a single time. The DNA for the CDR3 is TGTGCCAGCAGTCTCTCATGGGACGGTTATGGCTACACCTTC. Its protein product is CASSLSWDGYGYTF. J is TRBJ1-2 and V is TRBV27; D is perhaps TRBD1 (5 bases). Germline loops: CDR1 MNHEY, CDR2 SMNVEV (reference sequence). This CDR3 region has 14 residues. V was trimmed by 5 bases and J by 5 bases, leaving 15 bases between them.

This chain links TRBV19 with TRBJ2-6; unclear D gene. Germline CDR1 is LNHDA and CDR2 is SQIVND (reference sequence). Trimming cost V 5 bases and J 4 bases, with 15 bases left between them. The CDR3 runs to 16 residues. The CDR3 reads CASSSNGRRGANVLTF. In nucleotides, the CDR3 is TGTGCCAGTAGTTCGAATGGACGGCGGGGGGCCAACGTCCTGACTTTC.

This clone is a singleton in its sample. The chain couples TRBV7-9 to TRBJ1-2, with D hard to call. V was trimmed by 3 bases and J by 0 bases, leaving 11 bases between them. This CDR3 has 15 residues. The V gene's germline CDR1 is SEHNR and CDR2 FQNEAQ (reference sequence). The CDR3 is CASSLFDPPNYGYTF. CDR3 in DNA: TGTGCCAGCAGCTTGTTTGACCCTCCTAACTATGGCTACACCTTC.

Ten or more counts support this clone. The V and J genes are TRBV5-6 and TRBJ1-1; D is unresolved. Germline loops: CDR1 SGHDT, CDR2 YYEEEE. V was pared by 0 bases and J by 9 bases, with 15 bases between. The CDR3 has 14 amino acids. CDR3 loop: CASSLAGFRAKAFF. The CDR3 DNA sequence: TGTGCCAGCAGCTTGGCCGGATTTAGAGCTAAAGCTTTCTTT. The full variable domain, rest sourced from reference TRBV5-6 and TRBJ1-1, is DAGVTQSPTHLIKTRGQQVTLRCSPKSGHDTVSWYQQALGQGPQFIFQYYEEEERQRGNFPDRFSGHQFPNYSSELNVNALLLGDSALYLCASSLAGFRAKAFFGQGTRLTVV.

The chain has TRBV18 and TRBJ2-3; 7 bases align to TRBD1. The CDR3 totals 16 residues. Germline values: CDR1 KGHSH, CDR2 LQKENI. Trimming at V came to 3 bases and at J to 6 bases, leaving 12 bases not matched to a gene. The CDR3 DNA is TGTGCCAGCTCACCGAGTACTGCAGGGGGTTTGGATACGCAGTATTTT. It translates to CASSPSTAGGLDTQYF.

This chain uses TRBV7-8 with TRBJ2-5; the D gene is possibly TRBD2 (5 bases). V lost 7 bases and J lost 7, with 19 bases in between. Germline-derived CDR1 and CDR2 are SGHVS and FQNEAQ. The CDR3 sequence is 14 residues long. The CDR3 nucleotides read TGTGCCAGCATCCTAGCCCAGCGGAGTGGGACCCAGTACTTC. This codes for CASILAQRSGTQYF.

This clone was seen only a few times. The chain recombines TRBV19 with TRBJ1-2; maybe TRBD1 (5 bases). CDR3 length: 12 amino acids. V dropped 7 bases and J dropped 9 bases, with 15 bases sitting between them. From germline, CDR1 is LNHDA and CDR2 SQIVND (reference sequence). CDR3 protein: CASTPGRMSYTF. The CDR3, as DNA: TGTGCCAGTACCCCGGGACGGATGAGCTACACCTTC.

This clone occurred a few times. The chain employs TRBV13 and TRBJ1-5, with a possible D match to TRBD1 (6 bases). Trimming removed 2 bases at V and 2 bases at J, with 22 bases between. The CDR3 is made up of 19 amino acids. From germline, CDR1 is PRHDT and CDR2 FYEKMQ (reference sequence). In nucleotides, the CDR3 is TGTGCCAGCAGCTTAAATTCCCGGGGGCGATCTGAGGGCAATCAGCCCCAGCATTTT. Its translation is CASSLNSRGRSEGNQPQHF.

CDR3 protein: CASTEETQYF. The CDR3 region has the DNA TGTGCCAGCACCGAAGAGACCCAGTACTTC. The V gene is TRBV6-5, the J gene TRBJ2-5, with D hard to call. The CDR3 runs 10 residues. CDR1 MNHEY and CDR2 SVGAGI come from the germline V gene. The V end was cut by 7 bases, the J end by 3 bases, with 3 bases between.

CDR3 in amino acids: CASSQPGRESMYEQFF. CDR3 coding DNA: TGTGCCAGCAGCCAGCCGGGGCGGGAGAGTATGTATGAGCAGTTCTTC. This rearrangement joins TRBV7-9 to TRBJ2-1; TRBD2 aligns across 7 bases. Germline lookup yields CDR1 SEHNR and CDR2 FQNEAQ (reference sequence). The CDR3 spans 16 residues. Losses at the gene ends were 5 bases for V and 8 bases for J; bases not matched to a gene: 15.

The chain's CDR3 is CASSLSPGNTEAFF. In DNA form, the CDR3 reads TGTGCCAGCAGCTTGTCTCCGGGTAACACTGAAGCTTTCTTT. This chain uses TRBV7-7 with TRBJ1-1; no firm D call. V was cut by 3 bases and J by 2 bases, with 10 bases left in between. The CDR3 length is 14 residues. Germline V gives CDR1 SSHAT, CDR2 FNYEAQ (reference sequence).

This clone was recorded once. The chain combines TRBV28 with TRBJ1-2; the match to TRBD1 covers 7 bases. The CDR3 loop spans 15 amino acids. In germline, CDR1 is MDHEN, CDR2 SYDVKM. Trimming took 2 bases from V and 8 from J; bases not matched to a gene: 11. In DNA form, the CDR3 reads TGTGCCAGCAGTTTAGGACAGGCTCCTTTCGGCGGCTACACCTTC. Amino acid sequence: CASSLGQAPFGGYTF.

This clone was observed a single time. The CDR3 nucleotides read TGTGCCAGCAGTTACGGGCCAGGAAAAGAGACCCAGTACTTC. Translation gives CASSYGPGKETQYF. The rearrangement links TRBV6-5 to TRBJ2-5; D call uncertain. V was cut by 2 bases and J by 3 bases, with 10 bases left in between. This CDR3 has 14 amino acids. Germline CDR1 is MNHEY and CDR2 is SVGAGI.

The V gene is TRBV27, the J gene TRBJ2-7; TRBD2 matches at 8 bases. Germline CDR1 and CDR2: MNHEY and SMNVEV (reference sequence). The CDR3 is 15 residues long. V was clipped by 1 base and J by 5 bases; unmatched bases: 7. DNA of the CDR3: TGTGCCAGCAGTTTATACGGGGGGGCGGGGGACGAGCAGTACTTC. Translated, it gives CASSLYGGAGDEQYF.

V and J are TRBV6-9 and TRBJ2-1, with 8 nucleotides matching TRBD2. Germline trimming cut 2 bases from V and 0 bases from J; bases unmatched to any gene: 6. Germline CDR1 reads MNHGY; CDR2 reads SVAAGI. CDR3 length: 17 amino acids. CDR3: CASSYPLAGSSYNEQFF. CDR3 nucleotide sequence: TGTGCCAGCAGTTATCCCTTAGCGGGGAGCTCCTACAATGAGCAGTTCTTC.

The V call is TRBV7-2, the J call TRBJ1-2; possible D gene TRBD1, 6 bases. Deletions cut 2 bases from V and 8 bases from J, with 12 bases between. This CDR3 comprises 13 residues. Germline V CDR1 and CDR2: SGHTA, FQGNSA. This chain's CDR3 is CASSLTGTEGYTF. CDR3 nucleotides: TGTGCCAGCAGCTTAACAGGGACGGAAGGCTACACCTTC.

The chain recombines TRBV5-4 with TRBJ2-2; no reliable D call. There are 15 residues in the CDR3. Germline lookup yields CDR1 SGHNT and CDR2 YYREEE (reference sequence). The V end lost 5 bases, the J end lost 2 bases, and 13 bases lay between the germline ends. Here the CDR3 reads CASRRIDANTGELFF. CDR3 in DNA: TGTGCCAGCAGAAGAATCGACGCTAACACCGGGGAGCTGTTTTTT.

The chain uses TRBV4-3 and TRBJ1-3, with D unresolved. Trimming shortened V by 0 bases and J by 7 bases, and 7 bases separated the two germline ends. The germline CDR1 and CDR2 sequences are LGHNA and YSLEER. The CDR3 is 13 amino acids. CDR3 nucleotides: TGCGCCAGCAGCCAAGATTCCGCGAACACCATATATTTT. This codes for CASSQDSANTIYF.

This chain uses TRBV11-3 with TRBJ1-1, with a tentative D call TRBD1 (6 bases). CDR3 size: 13 residues. CDR1 SGHNT and CDR2 YENEEA come from the germline V gene. Trimming took 0 bases from V and 4 from J, leaving 6 bases between them. CDR3 residues: CASSLETGTEAFF. The CDR3 DNA sequence: TGTGCCAGCAGCTTAGAGACAGGCACTGAAGCTTTCTTT.

This chain links TRBV5-1 with TRBJ1-1, with D perhaps TRBD1 (5 bases). V was cut by 0 bases and J by 10 bases, with 10 bases left in between. The length of the CDR3 is 12 residues. Germline loops: CDR1 SGHRS, CDR2 YFSETQ. The DNA for the CDR3 is TGCGCCAGCAGCTTGGACCCCGGGGGAGCTTTCTTT. Its translation: CASSLDPGGAFF. The whole variable domain, remainder taken from reference TRBV5-1 and TRBJ1-1, is KAGVTQTPRYLIKTRGQQVTLSCSPISGHRSVSWYQQTPGQGLQFLFEYFSETQRNKGNFPGRFSGRQFSNSRSEMNVSTLELGDSALYLCASSLDPGGAFFGQGTRLTVV.

V gene TRBV7-2 combines with J gene TRBJ2-1; no reliable D call. The CDR3 has 15 amino acids. Germline CDR1 reads SGHTA; CDR2 reads FQGNSA. V was shortened by 1 base and J by 2 bases, with 9 bases between the two germline ends. CDR3 coding DNA: TGTGCCAGCAGCTTAGGGGCGGTCCCCTACAATGAGCAGTTCTTC. Residues: CASSLGAVPYNEQFF.

The V gene is TRBV5-6, the J gene TRBJ1-5; TRBD1 matches 7 bases. V shed 2 bases, J shed 6 bases, and the junction held 8 bases outside the gene matches. The CDR3 extends over 15 amino acids. Germline V lookup: CDR1 SGHDT, CDR2 YYEEEE. The CDR3 DNA follows: TGTGCCAGCAGCTTAAGGAGGGGGCACGGTCAGCCCCAGCATTTT. Translated, it gives CASSLRRGHGQPQHF.

The rearrangement joins TRBV7-3 to TRBJ2-3; 8 bases fit TRBD2. Germline CDR1 and CDR2: SGHTA and FQGTGA. Losses at the gene ends were 5 bases for V and 3 bases for J; bases not matched to a gene: 10. The CDR3 runs 16 residues. Here the CDR3 DNA reads TGTGCCAGCAGCCCCAGGATCGGGGGGGCAACAGATACGCAGTATTTT. It translates to CASSPRIGGATDTQYF.

V and J are TRBV4-1 and TRBJ1-3, with TRBD1 identical over 7 bases. This CDR3 is 17 amino acids long. The trim removed 1 base at V and 9 bases at J, leaving 15 bases unmatched. Germline-derived CDR1 and CDR2 are MGHRA and YSYEKL. CDR3 in DNA: TGCGCCAGCAGCCAAGGGGCCGGGACAGCCCTGGTCGGCACCATATATTTT. As protein: CASSQGAGTALVGTIYF.

The chain uses TRBV7-3 and TRBJ1-1; no clear D. V gave up 3 bases and J gave up 1 base, with 6 bases separating them. The CDR3 sequence is 13 residues long. The germline V gene encodes CDR1 SGHTA and CDR2 FQGTGA. The CDR3 DNA reads as TGTGCCAGCAGCTTTAGGAGGAACACTGAAGCTTTCTTT. It specifies CASSFRRNTEAFF.

The V gene is TRBV30, the J gene TRBJ2-7; a weak D match, TRBD1 (5 bases). The CDR3 is 15 residues long. Germline CDR1 GTSNPN, CDR2 SVGIG (reference sequence). The V and J ends lost 0 bases and 3 bases respectively, with 15 bases between them. The CDR3 here is CAWSVTDDPLYEQYF. The CDR3 DNA reads as TGTGCCTGGAGTGTGACAGACGACCCACTCTACGAGCAGTACTTC.

The chain has TRBV6-5 and TRBJ2-7; 16 nucleotides agree with TRBD2. V shed 9 bases and J 9 bases; nucleotides not matched to a gene: 5. The CDR3 has 13 amino acids. Germline V lookup: CDR1 MNHEY, CDR2 SVGAGI. The CDR3 DNA follows: TGTGCCAGTTTGGGGACTAGCGGGGGGGGGCAGTACTTC. This codes for CASLGTSGGGQYF.